The TCR beta chain under discussion was sequenced for a study of spatial heterogeneity in lung cancer. TCRdb independently ran MiXCR on the 5' RACE reads; one entry per CDR3 protein. The sample yields tens of thousands of distinct CDR3 sequences, around 12% seen once. Details on this clonotype: Germline and junction disagree at one end, which may indicate a read error.

Per germline, CDR1 LGHNA and CDR2 YNFKEQ. The CDR3 totals 15 residues. Time point: sample taken at primary tumor resection. Whole RNA came from tumor, nontumor lung or frozen PBMC and was sequenced without being sorted. The chain carries TRBV4-2 and TRBJ2-1; 10 bases agree with TRBD1. The receptor was isolated from a male donor with early-stage non-small cell lung cancer. This specimen consisted of PBMCs, obtained at surgery. For the CDR3, the DNA is TGTGTCAGCAGCGCCCGGGACAGGGGCTACAATGAGCAGTTCTTC. Translated, it gives CVSSARDRGYNEQFF.